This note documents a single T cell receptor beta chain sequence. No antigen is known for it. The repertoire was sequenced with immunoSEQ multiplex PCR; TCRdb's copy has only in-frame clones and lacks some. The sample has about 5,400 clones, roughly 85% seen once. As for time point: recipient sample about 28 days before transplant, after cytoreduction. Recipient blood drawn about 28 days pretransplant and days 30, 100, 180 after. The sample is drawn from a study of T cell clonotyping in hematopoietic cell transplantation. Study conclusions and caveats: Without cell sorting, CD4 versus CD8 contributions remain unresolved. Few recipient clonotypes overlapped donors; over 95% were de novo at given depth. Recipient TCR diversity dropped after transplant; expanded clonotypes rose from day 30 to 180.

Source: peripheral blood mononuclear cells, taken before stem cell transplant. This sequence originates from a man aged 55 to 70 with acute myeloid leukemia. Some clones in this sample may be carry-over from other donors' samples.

The CDR3 region is CATSRVQGKNQPQHF. The CDR3 DNA sequence: TGTGCCACCAGCAGAGTGCAGGGCAAGAATCAGCCCCAGCATTTT. The chain has TRBV15 and TRBJ1-5; D is perhaps TRBD1 (5 bases). CDR3 length: 15 amino acids. Germline CDR1 is LNHNV and CDR2 is YYDKDF (reference sequence). Trimming removed 1 base from V and 4 bases from J, with 11 bases in between.